Listed below are T cell receptor beta chains from one sample, sequenced in a study of OX40 agonist ivuxolimab in advanced cancers. Clones were sequenced by immunoSEQ multiplex PCR, and TCRdb holds only the in-frame ones, with some missing. This table has 66,000 or so clones, around 92% appearing once. Sequenced here: CD4+ or CD8+ T cells sorted from blood, sampled in a trial of the OX40 agonist ivuxolimab. The receptors were gathered from an adult with an advanced solid tumor such as melanoma, head and neck, liver or kidney cancer. The CDR3 runs from the conserved cysteine through the conserved F or W. A D gene is named only where the DNA matches it firmly. A clone size is listed for some rows: how often the clone was seen (once, few, many), or a class if it is expanded.

j_call d_call clone_size v_call cdr3_nt cdr3_aa
TRBJ1-2 . . TRBV13 TGTGCCAGCAGCCCCCGCGCGCCTAACTATGGCTACACCTTC CASSPRAPNYGYTF
TRBJ1-1 . . TRBV6-6 TGTGCCAGCAGTGGAAGACAGATCATGAACACTGAAGCTTTCTTT CASSGRQIMNTEAFF
TRBJ2-3 . . TRBV7-9 TGTGCCAGCAGCTACACAGATACGCAGTATTTT CASSYTDTQYF
TRBJ2-1 TRBD2 . TRBV30 TGTGCCTGGAGTGGCGCGGGAGGTGAGCAGTTCTTC CAWSGAGGEQFF
TRBJ1-2 . . TRBV4-3 TGCGCCAGCAGCCAATCACAGGCCCCATATAACTATGGCTACACCTTC CASSQSQAPYNYGYTF
TRBJ2-4 . . TRBV6-6 TGTGCCAGCAGTTACTCTGTGACCAACATTCAGTACTTC CASSYSVTNIQYF
TRBJ2-5 TRBD2 . TRBV4-3 TGCGCCAGCAGCCAAGATTGGGGTAGCGGGGTGAAAGAGACCCAGTACTTC CASSQDWGSGVKETQYF
TRBJ2-6 TRBD2 . TRBV15 TGTGCCACCAGCAGAGATACTAGCGGGAGGCTCTCTGGGGCCAACGTCCTGACTTTC CATSRDTSGRLSGANVLTF
TRBJ1-1 . . TRBV27 TGTGCCAGCAGTCGCCGACAGGTAATGAACACTGAAGCTTTCTTT CASSRRQVMNTEAFF
TRBJ2-1 . . TRBV5-1 TGCGCCAGCAGCTTGGTAGGGGCCGAGGGTGAGCAGTTCTTC CASSLVGAEGEQFF
TRBJ1-1 TRBD1 . TRBV25-1 TGTGCCAGCGGTACAGGGGGGCAGAGCACTGAAGCTTTCTTT CASGTGGQSTEAFF
TRBJ1-1 . . TRBV27 TGTGCCAGCAGTCACGGCGGATCGACTGAAGCTTTCTTT CASSHGGSTEAFF
TRBJ2-1 TRBD2 . TRBV5-6 TGTGCCAGCAGCTTGCCTATAGGACTAGCGGGGCCCCCCTACAATGAGCAGTTCTTC CASSLPIGLAGPPYNEQFF
TRBJ1-2 . . TRBV19 TGTGCCAGTAGAGGGACAAGGATCACTAACTATGGCTACACCTTC CASRGTRITNYGYTF
TRBJ2-3 TRBD2 . TRBV18 TGTGCCAGCTCACCGCTAGAGGTAGCGGGAGGGCCCGAGGATACGCAGTATTTT CASSPLEVAGGPEDTQYF
TRBJ2-2 . once TRBV6-1 TGTGCCAGCAGTGCATCTCACTTGCGGGGAACCGGGGAGCTGTTTTTT CASSASHLRGTGELFF
TRBJ1-5 . . TRBV11-2 TGTGCCAGTTCATACAGTGCCGGGCAGCCCCAGCATTTT CASSYSAGQPQHF
TRBJ2-7 . . TRBV28 TGTGCCAGCATCCTAGGTAGGGGGGGGATTTCCTCCTACGAGCAGTACTTC CASILGRGGISSYEQYF
TRBJ1-5 . . TRBV27 TGTGCCAGCAGTTTTAACAGACACAATCAGCCCCAGCATTTT CASSFNRHNQPQHF
TRBJ1-5 . . TRBV6-5 TGTGCCAGCAGGCCAAGGGGCGGGCAGCCCCAGCATTTT CASRPRGGQPQHF
TRBJ2-3 TRBD2 once TRBV6-5 TGTGCCAGCAGCACCTTTCGACTAGCCCCCAGGTATTTT CASSTFRLAPRYF
TRBJ2-2 TRBD2 . TRBV7-7 TGTGCTAGCAGCTTATACGGGCCTAGCGGGAGGGGGAAGACCGGGGAGCTGTTTTTT CASSLYGPSGRGKTGELFF
TRBJ1-4 . once TRBV4-1 TGCGCCAGCAGCCGATATGAAAAACTGTTTTTT CASSRYEKLFF
TRBJ1-5 . . TRBV19 TGTGCCAGTAGTATCGGCGTCAATCAGCCCCAGCATTTT CASSIGVNQPQHF
TRBJ2-1 . . TRBV30 TGTGCCTGGAGTGTAGACTTTTACGATGAGCAGTTCTTC CAWSVDFYDEQFF
TRBJ2-5 . . TRBV4-3 TGCGCCAGCAGCCGGAGTGAAGGGCCCGGGGAGACCCAGTACTTC CASSRSEGPGETQYF
TRBJ1-2 TRBD1 once TRBV5-4 TGTGCCAGCAGCGCTACAGGGGTATCCTATGGCTACACCTTC CASSATGVSYGYTF
TRBJ1-5 TRBD1 . TRBV7-3 TGTGCCAGCAGCTTAAGTGGGACAGACTATAGCAATCAGCCCCAGCATTTT CASSLSGTDYSNQPQHF
TRBJ1-3 . . TRBV4-3 TGCGCCAGCAGCCAAGATCTCCTTGTGGTGGACTCTGGAAACACCATATATTTT CASSQDLLVVDSGNTIYF
TRBJ2-1 . . TRBV19 TGTGCCAGTAGTCCCGGGACTCCAAACGGAGAGTTCTTC CASSPGTPNGEFF
TRBJ2-1 TRBD2 . TRBV9 TGTGCCAGCAGCGTAGGGCCTAGCGGTTATAATGAGCAGTTCTTC CASSVGPSGYNEQFF
TRBJ2-7 . once TRBV30 TGTGCCTGGCCTCGCTCCTACGAGCAGTACTTC CAWPRSYEQYF
TRBJ1-2 . . TRBV7-8 TGTGCCAGCAGCTTACCAGGGGACCTCCGTTGGTTGGGCTACACCTTC CASSLPGDLRWLGYTF
TRBJ2-3 . . TRBV30 TGTGCCTGGAGTGGCGACAGAGCCACAGATACGCAGTATTTT CAWSGDRATDTQYF
TRBJ2-7 . . TRBV2 TGTGCCAGCAGTGATGGAGTATTGGGGGGCGAGCAGTACTTC CASSDGVLGGEQYF
TRBJ1-5 . . TRBV30 TGTGCCTGGAGTGATGAAAGTCAGCCCCAGCATTTT CAWSDESQPQHF
TRBJ1-1 . . TRBV19 TGTGCCAGTTCAGTCATCGGGGGATTTGGCGGCACTGAAGCTTTCTTT CASSVIGGFGGTEAFF
TRBJ1-4 . . TRBV4-3 TGCGCCAGCAGCCCCACATTTGCAACTAATGAAAAACTGTTTTTT CASSPTFATNEKLFF
TRBJ2-2 . . TRBV6-6 TGTGCCAGCAGTTACTCGATGTCCGGGGAGCTGTTTTTT CASSYSMSGELFF
TRBJ2-7 TRBD2 . TRBV9 TGTGCCAGCAGCGTTTCCAGCGGGACCTACGAGCAGTACTTC CASSVSSGTYEQYF
TRBJ2-6 . once TRBV28 TGTGCCAGCAGTCTGTTGGGCGGAATAATCTCTGGGGCCAACGTCCTGACTTTC CASSLLGGIISGANVLTF
TRBJ1-1 . . TRBV5-1 TGCGCCAGCAGCTTTACGGGTGAAGCTTTCTTT CASSFTGEAFF
TRBJ2-6 . . TRBV28 TGTGCCAGCAGTTTTTTGCCCTCTGGGGCCAACGTCCTGACTTTC CASSFLPSGANVLTF
TRBJ2-5 . . TRBV9 TGTGCCAGCAGCGTAGTTGAGGGAACCCAAGAGACCCAGTACTTC CASSVVEGTQETQYF